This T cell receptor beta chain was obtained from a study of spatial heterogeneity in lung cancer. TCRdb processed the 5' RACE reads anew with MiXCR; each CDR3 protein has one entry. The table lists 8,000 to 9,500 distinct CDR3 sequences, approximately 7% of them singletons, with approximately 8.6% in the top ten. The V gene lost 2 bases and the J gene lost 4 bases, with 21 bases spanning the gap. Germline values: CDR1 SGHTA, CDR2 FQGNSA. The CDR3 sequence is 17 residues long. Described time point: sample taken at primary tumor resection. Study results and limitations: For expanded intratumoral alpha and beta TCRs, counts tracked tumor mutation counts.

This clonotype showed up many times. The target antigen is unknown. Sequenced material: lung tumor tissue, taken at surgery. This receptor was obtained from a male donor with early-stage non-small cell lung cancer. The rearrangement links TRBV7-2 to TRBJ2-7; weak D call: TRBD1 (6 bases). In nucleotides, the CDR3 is TGTGCCAGCAGCTTATGGGCTTGGGGACAAGGGGATTACGAGCAGTACTTC. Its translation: CASSLWAWGQGDYEQYF.